This is a list of T cell receptor beta chains from one sample in a study of blood T cells in healthy people across ages. From the 5' RACE reads, TCRdb called clonotypes with MiXCR, one entry per CDR3 protein. The table shows roughly 1.5 million distinct CDR3 sequences, with under 55% occurring only once. Sequencing was carried out using blood. The receptors here all came from a young woman in good health. The CDR3 runs from the conserved cysteine through the conserved F or W. A D gene is named only where the DNA matches it firmly. Size values are once, few and many counts, or a class for expanded clones, and some rows have none.

V gene: TRBV5-1; D gene: -; J gene: TRBJ2-3; clone size: -; CDR3 DNA: TGCGCCAGCAGCTTGGTAGGGCGGGAAACAGATACGCAGTATTTT; CDR3 protein: CASSLVGRETDTQYF
V gene: TRBV3-1; D gene: TRBD2; J gene: TRBJ2-7; clone size: -; CDR3 DNA: TGTGCCAGCAGCCAAGATCCCCCTAGCGGGGGGCCCTCCAATGAGCAGTACTTC; CDR3 protein: CASSQDPPSGGPSNEQYF
V gene: TRBV6-1; D gene: -; J gene: TRBJ1-6; clone size: few; CDR3 DNA: TGTGCCAGCAGCTCCTTGGGGTCACCCCTCCACTTT; CDR3 protein: CASSSLGSPLHF
V gene: TRBV7-8; D gene: -; J gene: TRBJ2-1; clone size: few; CDR3 DNA: TGTGCCAGCGGAACAGGGAGAGTCGATGAGCAGTTCTTC; CDR3 protein: CASGTGRVDEQFF
V gene: TRBV3-1; D gene: -; J gene: TRBJ1-4; clone size: few; CDR3 DNA: TGTGCCAGCAGCCATAACAGGGAGCCTAATGAAAAACTGTTTTTT; CDR3 protein: CASSHNREPNEKLFF
V gene: TRBV29-1; D gene: -; J gene: TRBJ1-2; clone size: -; CDR3 DNA: TGCAGCGTTGTTGGGGGAAGGGACTATGGCTACACCTTC; CDR3 protein: CSVVGGRDYGYTF
V gene: TRBV24-1; D gene: -; J gene: TRBJ2-1; clone size: -; CDR3 DNA: TGTGCCACCAGTCAAAACAATGAGCAGTTCTTC; CDR3 protein: CATSQNNEQFF
V gene: TRBV4-3; D gene: TRBD2; J gene: TRBJ2-1; clone size: -; CDR3 DNA: TGCGCCAGCAGCCAAGGGGCGGGAGTCTACAATGAGCAGTTCTTC; CDR3 protein: CASSQGAGVYNEQFF
V gene: TRBV6-5; D gene: -; J gene: TRBJ2-7; clone size: -; CDR3 DNA: TGTGCCAGCAGGACTACAGGGTACGAGCAGTACTTC; CDR3 protein: CASRTTGYEQYF
V gene: TRBV30; D gene: -; J gene: TRBJ2-7; clone size: once; CDR3 DNA: TGTGCCTGGAGTGTACCTAGCGACTTCTACAATGAGCAGTACTTC; CDR3 protein: CAWSVPSDFYNEQYF
V gene: TRBV14; D gene: -; J gene: TRBJ2-2; clone size: few; CDR3 DNA: TGTGCCAGCAGCCATAGATCGCGGGACGGACATCTCTCCTCGAACACCGGGGAGCTGTTTTTT; CDR3 protein: CASSHRSRDGHLSSNTGELFF
V gene: TRBV28; D gene: -; J gene: TRBJ2-1; clone size: few; CDR3 DNA: TGTGCCAGCACGGAACGTCTAGGGGGCTACAATGAGCAGTTCTTC; CDR3 protein: CASTERLGGYNEQFF
V gene: TRBV10-3; D gene: -; J gene: TRBJ2-1; clone size: few; CDR3 DNA: TGTGCCGGGGCACAGAGCCTCTACAATGAGCAGTTCTTC; CDR3 protein: CAGAQSLYNEQFF
V gene: TRBV29-1; D gene: -; J gene: TRBJ1-1; clone size: -; CDR3 DNA: TGCAGCGTAGCTCTGAGGGCAGCGAACACTGAAGCTTTCTTT; CDR3 protein: CSVALRAANTEAFF
V gene: TRBV12-3/TRBV12-4; D gene: TRBD2; J gene: TRBJ2-7; clone size: few; CDR3 DNA: TGTGCTAGCAGTTTCTCTGGGGGGGTCTACGAGCAGTACTTC; CDR3 protein: CASSFSGGVYEQYF
V gene: TRBV12-3/TRBV12-4; D gene: -; J gene: TRBJ2-3; clone size: -; CDR3 DNA: TGTGCCAGCAGTTCGTGGGGAGGCGGCACAGATACGCAGTATTTT; CDR3 protein: CASSSWGGGTDTQYF
V gene: TRBV7-2; D gene: TRBD2; J gene: TRBJ2-3; clone size: -; CDR3 DNA: TGTGCCAGCAGCTTAGTTTTAGCGGGAGGGCCCAAAGATACGCAGTATTTT; CDR3 protein: CASSLVLAGGPKDTQYF